This T cell receptor beta chain emerged from a study of blood T cells in healthy people across ages. The CDR3 totals 15 residues. Germline CDR1 is SGHRS and CDR2 is YFSETQ. Through a sample-barcoded 5' primer and a J-beta primer mix, a second PCR was run for 7 to 11 cycles. TCRdb processed the 5' RACE reads anew with MiXCR; each CDR3 protein has one entry. This sample yields some 920,000 distinct CDR3 sequences, of which about 53% are seen a single time; around 21% belongs to the top ten. This chain uses TRBV5-1 with TRBJ2-5, with D perhaps matching TRBD1 (6 bases). The J call may be in error: the DNA end matches TRBJ2-7 better. The clonotype originates from a woman aged 55-69 years in good health. Source material: blood. The CDR3 sequence is CASSSYRESGYEQYF. The CDR3 DNA reads as TGCGCCAGCAGCTCCTACAGGGAAAGTGGATACGAGCAGTACTTC.